This T cell receptor (beta chain) was observed in a study of shared clonotypes between healthy human individuals. General study points: Incomplete sequencing of sorted subsets was indicated by rarefaction despite large depth. Roughly 4.6% of naive CD4 clonotypes were common to four donors.

Comments on this clone: Its target is not known.

Losses at the gene ends were 5 bases for V and 5 bases for J; bases not matched to a gene: 9. The V gene's germline CDR1 is SNHLY and CDR2 FYNNEI. This CDR3 is built from 16 residues. Naive CD8 cells lacked CD45RO, underwent positive selection for CCR7 and left out terminally differentiated effector memory CD45RA+ cells. Replicate PCRs run on sorted subsets employed 200 to 250 ng DNA, approximately 30,000 T cell genomes. Only in-frame clones appear in the TCRdb table, and some are missing; sequencing was by immunoSEQ multiplex PCR. The sample lists under 2,000,000 clones; about 95% were seen once. Specimen: naive CD8+ T cells sorted from blood. The V call is TRBV2, the J call TRBJ2-3; 11 bases are a match to TRBD1. This TCR came from a man in his late teens or twenties in good health. Written as DNA, the CDR3 is TGTGCCAGCAGTAGTGGACAGGGGGCGAGTGGAGATACGCAGTATTTT. The encoded protein is CASSSGQGASGDTQYF. Using reference TRBV2 and TRBJ2-3 for the parts outside the CDR3, the full variable domain is EPEVTQTPSHQVTQMGQEVILRCVPISNHLYFYWYRQILGQKVEFLVSFYNNEISEKSEIFDDQFSVERPDGSNFTLKIRSTKLEDSAMYFCASSSGQGASGDTQYFGPGTRLTVL.